Each of the 13 T cell receptor beta chains below was sequenced from the same sample in a study of blood T cell repertoires in COVID-19. Clones were read by immunoSEQ multiplex PCR, and TCRdb kept only the in-frame ones, dropping some. The profile covers hundreds of thousands of clones, with 88% appearing a single time and 6.9% taken by the ten largest. Source material: peripheral blood. The receptors stem from a woman in her twenties or thirties who had recovered from COVID-19.

The chain uses TRBV6-5 and TRBJ1-5; possibly TRBD1 for D (5 bases). Trimming left V 6 bases short and J 6 bases short, with 15 bases between. CDR1 is MNHEY and CDR2 is SVGAGI in the germline V gene. There are 14 residues in the CDR3. CDR3 protein: CASSQSGGGQPQHF. CDR3 in DNA: TGTGCCAGCAGCCAAAGTGGGGGGGGTCAGCCCCAGCATTTT.

The table lists this clone with a count of one. The V call is TRBV9, the J call TRBJ1-2; D remains unclear. The CDR3 totals 13 residues. Trimming pared 3 bases from V and 7 bases from J, leaving 13 bases between. The germline V gene has CDR1 SGDLS and CDR2 YYNGEE. The CDR3 sequence: CASSEESKRGYTF. The CDR3 nucleotides read TGTGCCAGCAGCGAGGAGAGCAAACGTGGCTACACCTTC.

A few counts support this clone. The chain combines TRBV27 with TRBJ2-2; weak D call: TRBD2 (6 bases). Trimming pared 0 bases from V and 1 base from J, leaving 9 bases between. CDR3 length: 16 residues. Germline CDR1 reads MNHEY; CDR2 reads SMNVEV (reference sequence). In DNA form, the CDR3 reads TGTGCCAGCAGTTTATCGGTGGAGGGGAACACCGGGGAGCTGTTTTTT. Protein: CASSLSVEGNTGELFF.

V usage is TRBV5-1 and J usage is TRBJ1-1, with D possibly TRBD1 on 6 matching bases. The CDR3 consists of 13 residues. With 7 bases removed from V and 0 bases from J, the gap between germline ends came to 10 bases. From germline, CDR1 is SGHRS and CDR2 YFSETQ. CDR3 region: CASGRGVNTEAFF. CDR3 nucleotide sequence: TGCGCCAGCGGGAGGGGGGTGAACACTGAAGCTTTCTTT.

This chain joins TRBV5-4 and TRBJ1-4; D may be TRBD1 (6 bases). Germline lookup yields CDR1 SGHNT and CDR2 YYREEE (reference sequence). V was cut by 4 bases and J by 3 bases, with 13 bases left in between. The CDR3 is made up of 15 amino acids. CDR3 in DNA: TGTGCCAGCAGCGGTCGGGGGGCGTCTAATGAAAAACTGTTTTTT. Amino acids: CASSGRGASNEKLFF.

V usage is TRBV7-3 and J usage is TRBJ2-1, with 8 bases matching TRBD1. The CDR3 spans 15 residues. V lost 2 bases to trimming and J lost 9 bases; unmatched junction nucleotides: 9. CDR1 is SGHTA and CDR2 is FQGTGA in the germline V gene. Written as DNA, the CDR3 is TGTGCCAGCAGCTTAGCCCCTTCAGGGGGCCCTGAGCAGTTCTTC. Protein: CASSLAPSGGPEQFF.

The chain has TRBV5-4 and TRBJ2-3; 9 bases are a match to TRBD2. The CDR3 loop spans 14 amino acids. Trimming cost V 7 bases and J 1 base; bases outside gene matches: 4. Germline CDR1 and CDR2: SGHNT and YYREEE (reference sequence). CDR3 region: CASRLAGGTDTQYF. The CDR3 nucleotides read TGTGCCAGCCGGTTAGCGGGGGGCACAGATACGCAGTATTTT.

The chain carries TRBV6-5 and TRBJ1-6; 7 nucleotides line up with TRBD1. Losses at the gene ends were 2 bases for V and 10 bases for J; bases not matched to a gene: 5. The CDR3 has 14 residues. Looked up from germline, CDR1 is MNHEY and CDR2 is SVGAGI. CDR3 bases: TGTGCCAGCAGTTACAGGGGGCTCGGATCACCCCTCCACTTT. The encoded protein is CASSYRGLGSPLHF.

The chain has TRBV5-5 and TRBJ1-1; TRBD1 matches at 7 bases. J gave up 4 bases and V 0 bases, and 0 bases lay outside the gene matches. CDR3 size: 13 residues. Looked up from germline, CDR1 is SGHKS and CDR2 is YYEKEE (reference sequence). The CDR3 region is CASSLDRGTEAFF. The CDR3 nucleotides are TGTGCCAGCAGCTTGGACAGGGGCACTGAAGCTTTCTTT.

This clone was seen once. The chain links TRBV19 to TRBJ1-1; a possible D gene is TRBD1 (6 bases). Germline V gives CDR1 LNHDA, CDR2 SQIVND (reference sequence). With 5 bases removed from V and 3 bases from J, the gap between germline ends came to 16 bases. CDR3 length: 15 residues. The CDR3: CASSPRTVGDTEAFF. In DNA, the CDR3 is TGTGCCAGTAGTCCCAGGACAGTTGGTGACACTGAAGCTTTCTTT.

This clone was found once. The chain uses TRBV3-1 (or the pseudogene TRBV3-2) and TRBJ2-5, with 7 bases that match TRBD1. The CDR3 consists of 15 residues. After removal of 3 bases from V and 4 bases from J, the junction contained 8 bases not matched to a gene. The germline V gene encodes CDR1 LGHDT and CDR2 YNNKEL (reference sequence). The CDR3: CASSQIQGWRETQYF. CDR3 bases: TGTGCCAGCAGCCAGATACAGGGGTGGCGAGAGACCCAGTACTTC.

The chain couples TRBV3-1 (or the pseudogene TRBV3-2) to TRBJ2-5, with no clear D. The V end was cut by 1 base, the J end by 6 bases, with 12 bases between. Germline CDR1 and CDR2: LGHDT and YNNKEL (reference sequence). This CDR3 spans 14 amino acids. This CDR3 reads CASSQGSRTQTQYF. CDR3 bases: TGTGCCAGCAGCCAAGGATCTAGAACCCAGACCCAGTACTTC.

The chain joins TRBV5-1 to TRBJ1-1; D remains unclear. This CDR3 contains 14 residues. V shed 0 bases and J shed 1 base, with 7 bases lying between them. The germline CDR1 and CDR2 sequences are SGHRS and YFSETQ. The DNA of the CDR3 is TGCGCCAGCAGCTTGGAGGCAGGGAACACTGAAGCTTTCTTT. Translated: CASSLEAGNTEAFF.